Below are 8 T cell receptor beta chains sequenced from a single sample in a study of beta chain features in type 1 diabetes. Study-wide findings and caveats: Type 1 diabetes patients had moderately but significantly shorter TCRB CDR3s in all four CD4+ subsets.

The antigens these receptors bind are not known. The whole isolated RNA underwent reverse transcription, so sequencing captured expressed TCRB transcripts. The assay was immunoSEQ multiplex PCR, and TCRdb's table has in-frame clones only and misses some. Seen here are under 300,000 clones, approximately 25% observed once, and the top ten hold about 0.012%. Sequencing used naive CD4+ T cells from blood. The receptors originated from a woman in her twenties or thirties with type 1 diabetes.

This clone was seen a handful of times. This chain links TRBV5-4 with TRBJ2-7; 11 bases match TRBD2. CDR3 length: 17 amino acids. Trimming removed 0 bases from V and 1 base from J; junction bases left unmatched: 6. Germline V CDR1 and CDR2: SGHNT, YYREEE (reference sequence). CDR3 sequence (DNA): TGTGCCAGCAGCTTGGGGGGACTAGCGGTGGGATCCTACGAGCAGTACTTC. It is translated as CASSLGGLAVGSYEQYF.

This clone was found a few times. The chain combines TRBV5-1 with TRBJ1-1; a possible D gene is TRBD1 (6 bases). The germline V gene encodes CDR1 SGHRS and CDR2 YFSETQ. This CDR3 has 14 residues. V was clipped by 0 bases and J by 4 bases, with 10 bases between them. The CDR3 coding sequence is TGCGCCAGCAGCTTGGACAGGGTCGGCACTGAAGCTTTCTTT. Translation gives CASSLDRVGTEAFF. The full variable domain, in which reference TRBV5-1 and TRBJ1-1 provide the parts outside the CDR3, is KAGVTQTPRYLIKTRGQQVTLSCSPISGHRSVSWYQQTPGQGLQFLFEYFSETQRNKGNFPGRFSGRQFSNSRSEMNVSTLELGDSALYLCASSLDRVGTEAFFGQGTRLTVV.

The rearrangement uses TRBV30 and TRBJ2-2, with D maybe TRBD1 (5 bases). This CDR3 has 12 amino acids. Germline-derived CDR1 and CDR2 are GTSNPN and SVGIG (reference sequence). V was clipped by 5 bases and J by 5 bases, with 9 bases between them. CDR3 sequence (DNA): TGTGCCTGGGCTAGGGGTACCGGGGAGCTGTTTTTT. Protein product: CAWARGTGELFF.

The sample holds a few counts of this clone. The rearrangement links TRBV29-1 to TRBJ1-1; D unclear. The CDR3 covers 12 residues. CDR1 is SQVTM, CDR2 ANQGSEA, per germline. The germline V and J ends were trimmed by 4 bases and 0 bases, with 6 bases remaining between them. CDR3 amino acids: CSVGHLNTEAFF. In DNA form, the CDR3 reads TGCAGCGTTGGACACTTGAACACTGAAGCTTTCTTT. Using reference TRBV29-1 and TRBJ1-1 for the parts outside the CDR3, the full variable domain is SAVISQKPSRDICQRGTSLTIQCQVDSQVTMMFWYRQQPGQSLTLIATANQGSEATYESGFVIDKFPISRPNLTFSTLTVSNMSPEDSSIYLCSVGHLNTEAFFGQGTRLTVV.

This clone was counted between two and nine times. The V and J genes are TRBV10-3 and TRBJ1-2; maybe TRBD1 (5 bases). V lost 4 bases to trimming and J lost 2 bases, with 8 bases between them. The V gene's germline CDR1 is ENHRY and CDR2 SYGVKD. The CDR3 is 13 residues long. The CDR3 protein is CAISGQHNYGYTF. CDR3 nucleotide sequence: TGTGCCATCAGTGGACAGCACAACTATGGCTACACCTTC.

This clone was seen only a few times. J is TRBJ2-3 and V is TRBV20-1, with TRBD2 matching over 8 bases. The V gene's germline CDR1 is DFQATT and CDR2 SNEGSKA (reference sequence). The CDR3 covers 11 residues. The J segment lost 5 bases and the V segment lost 6 bases, leaving 1 base of the junction unmatched. DNA for the CDR3: TGCAGTGCGGGACTAGAAGATACGCAGTATTTT. This gives the protein CSAGLEDTQYF.

A few counts support this clone. The J gene is TRBJ1-1, the V gene TRBV5-1, with D perhaps TRBD1 (5 bases). V lost 0 bases and J 0 bases, leaving 12 bases between the germline ends. CDR3 length equals 16 residues. Germline lookup yields CDR1 SGHRS and CDR2 YFSETQ. CDR3 in DNA: TGCGCCAGCAGCTTGGATAACAGGCACCTGAACACTGAAGCTTTCTTT. Translated: CASSLDNRHLNTEAFF. The entire variable domain, with the rest obtained from reference TRBV5-1 and TRBJ1-1, is as follows: KAGVTQTPRYLIKTRGQQVTLSCSPISGHRSVSWYQQTPGQGLQFLFEYFSETQRNKGNFPGRFSGRQFSNSRSEMNVSTLELGDSALYLCASSLDNRHLNTEAFFGQGTRLTVV.

Notes on this clone: Other DNA sequences within the sample encode an identical CDR3. This chain connects TRBV20-1 to TRBJ2-7; 8 bases match TRBD2. This CDR3 region has 11 residues. The junction had 3 bases not matched to a gene; V was cut back by 4 bases and J by 7 bases. CDR1 and CDR2 (germline): DFQATT, SNEGSKA (reference sequence). CDR3 nucleotides: TGCAGTGCTACCCGGGGGGGGGAGCAGTACTTC. Translating it yields CSATRGGEQYF.